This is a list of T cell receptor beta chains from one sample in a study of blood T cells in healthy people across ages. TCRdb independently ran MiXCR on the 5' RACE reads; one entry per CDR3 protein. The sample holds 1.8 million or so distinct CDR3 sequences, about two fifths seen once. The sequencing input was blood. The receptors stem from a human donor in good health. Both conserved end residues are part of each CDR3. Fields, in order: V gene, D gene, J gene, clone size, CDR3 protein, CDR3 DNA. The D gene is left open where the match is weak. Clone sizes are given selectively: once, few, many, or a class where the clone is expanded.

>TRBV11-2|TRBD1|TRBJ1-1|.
CAGSLQGARGTEAFF
TGTGCCGGCAGCTTGCAGGGGGCACGGGGCACTGAAGCTTTCTTT
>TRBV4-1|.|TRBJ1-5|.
CASSLVQGLGNQPQHF
TGCGCCAGCAGCCTCGTTCAGGGATTGGGCAATCAGCCCCAGCATTTT
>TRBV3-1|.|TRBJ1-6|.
CASSQWKEINSPLHF
TGTGCCAGCAGCCAATGGAAGGAGATCAATTCACCCCTCCACTTT
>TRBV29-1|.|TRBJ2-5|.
CSVPLGTGVQETQYF
TGCAGCGTCCCCTTGGGCACGGGGGTCCAAGAGACCCAGTACTTC
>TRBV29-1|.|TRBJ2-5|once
CSVEEGTETQYF
TGCAGCGTTGAGGAAGGGACAGAGACCCAGTACTTC
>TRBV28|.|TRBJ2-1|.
CAGSRRGKPQFF
TGTGCCGGCAGTCGACGGGGGAAGCCCCAGTTCTTC
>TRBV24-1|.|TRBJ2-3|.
CATSDRVMEDTQYF
TGTGCCACCAGTGACAGGGTGATGGAAGATACGCAGTATTTT
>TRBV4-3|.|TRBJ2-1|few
CASSRGARGNEQFF
TGCGCCAGCAGCCGCGGGGCCAGGGGGAATGAGCAGTTCTTC
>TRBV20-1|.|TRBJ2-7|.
CSARRQTSAGEQYF
TGCAGTGCCAGACGACAGACCTCTGCGGGGGAGCAGTACTTC
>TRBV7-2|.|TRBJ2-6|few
CASSLAARSSGANVLTF
TGTGCCAGCAGCTTAGCGGCCAGATCCTCTGGGGCCAACGTCCTGACTTTC
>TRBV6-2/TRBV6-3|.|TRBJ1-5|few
CASSYPRSSSNQPQHF
TGTGCCAGCAGTTACCCCAGGTCCTCCAGCAATCAGCCCCAGCATTTT
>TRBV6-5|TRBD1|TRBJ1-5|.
CASGYSGGMEPQHF
TGTGCCAGCGGTTACTCAGGGGGTATGGAGCCCCAGCATTTT
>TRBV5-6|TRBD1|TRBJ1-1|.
CASQQGSGGEAFF
TGTGCCAGCCAACAGGGGTCTGGCGGTGAAGCTTTCTTT
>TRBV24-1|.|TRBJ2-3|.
CATSESGDTTDTQYF
TGTGCCACCAGTGAGAGTGGCGATACCACAGATACGCAGTATTTT
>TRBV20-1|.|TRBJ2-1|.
CSAGQTGVNEQFF
TGCAGTGCTGGACAGACTGGGGTCAATGAGCAGTTCTTC
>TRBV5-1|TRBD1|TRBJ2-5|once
CASSGQTSGTGPETQYF
TGCGCCAGCAGCGGGCAAACTTCCGGGACAGGGCCTGAGACCCAGTACTTC
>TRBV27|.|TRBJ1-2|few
CASSLQLAGASSGGYTF
TGTGCCAGCAGTTTACAACTCGCCGGGGCCTCATCGGGTGGCTACACCTTC
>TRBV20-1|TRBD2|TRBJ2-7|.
CSAGLAGVPPYEQYF
TGCAGTGCTGGACTAGCGGGAGTCCCACCCTACGAGCAGTACTTC
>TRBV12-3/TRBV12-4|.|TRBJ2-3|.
CASRVGADMEYF
TGTGCCAGCAGAGTCGGAGCTGATATGGAATATTTT
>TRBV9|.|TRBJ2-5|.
CASSASGLETQYF
TGTGCCAGCAGCGCATCAGGGCTCGAGACCCAGTACTTC
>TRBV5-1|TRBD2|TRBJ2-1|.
CASSLARLAVNEQFF
TGCGCCAGCAGCTTGGCCAGACTAGCGGTGAATGAGCAGTTCTTC
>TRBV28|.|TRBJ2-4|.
CASSLGRTTQNIQYF
TGTGCCAGCAGTTTGGGCAGGACGACCCAAAACATTCAGTACTTC
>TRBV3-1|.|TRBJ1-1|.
CASNQIRDTEAFF
TGTGCCAGCAACCAAATACGGGACACTGAAGCTTTCTTT
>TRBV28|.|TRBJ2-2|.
CASSLRTPYTGELFF
TGTGCCAGCAGTCTCCGGACACCTTACACCGGGGAGCTGTTTTTT
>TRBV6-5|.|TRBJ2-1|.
CASSRLRSYNEQFF
TGTGCCAGCAGTCGACTGAGGTCCTACAATGAGCAGTTCTTC
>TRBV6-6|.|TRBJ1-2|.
CASITHSYGYTF
TGTGCCAGCATTACTCACAGCTATGGCTACACCTTC
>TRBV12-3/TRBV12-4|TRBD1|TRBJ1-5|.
CASSLYPTGGNQPQHF
TGTGCCAGCAGTCTCTACCCCACAGGGGGCAATCAGCCCCAGCATTTT
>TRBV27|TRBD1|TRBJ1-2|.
CASGPGQGEYGYTF
TGTGCCAGCGGCCCGGGACAGGGGGAATATGGCTACACCTTC
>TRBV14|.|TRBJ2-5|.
CASSQGWQETQYF
TGTGCCAGCAGCCAAGGATGGCAAGAGACCCAGTACTTC
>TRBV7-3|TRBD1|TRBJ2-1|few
CASSPTGVTSYNEQFF
TGTGCCAGCAGCCCGACAGGGGTGACCTCCTACAATGAGCAGTTCTTC
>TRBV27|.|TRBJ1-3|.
CASSSLLGNTIYF
TGTGCCAGCAGTTCCCTATTGGGAAACACCATATATTTT
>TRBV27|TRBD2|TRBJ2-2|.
CASSPRGGGKHTGELFF
TGTGCCAGCAGTCCGAGGGGCGGGGGGAAACACACCGGGGAGCTGTTTTTT
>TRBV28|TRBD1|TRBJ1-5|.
CASTQGAWQPQHF
TGTGCCAGTACCCAGGGGGCTTGGCAGCCCCAGCATTTT
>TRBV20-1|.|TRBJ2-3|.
CSALAMDTDTDTRYF
TGCAGTGCCCTAGCGATGGACACAGACACAGATACGCGGTATTTT
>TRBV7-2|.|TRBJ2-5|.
CASSLSCETQYF
TGTGCCAGCAGCCTTAGCTGTGAGACCCAGTACTTC
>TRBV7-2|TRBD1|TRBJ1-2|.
CASSTPGTGAGYTF
TGTGCCAGCAGCACACCCGGGACAGGGGCCGGCTACACCTTC
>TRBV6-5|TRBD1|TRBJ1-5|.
CASSYSTGSQPQHF
TGTGCCAGCAGTTACTCGACAGGGAGTCAGCCCCAGCATTTT
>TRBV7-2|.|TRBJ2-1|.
CASSLVQGTGYNEQFF
TGTGCCAGCAGCTTAGTTCAGGGGACCGGCTACAATGAGCAGTTCTTC
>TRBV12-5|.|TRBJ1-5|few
CASGLVLSQPQHF
TGTGCTAGTGGTTTGGTACTTTCCCAGCCCCAGCATTTT
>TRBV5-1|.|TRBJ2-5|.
CASSRVPEETQYF
TGCGCCAGCAGCAGGGTCCCAGAGGAGACCCAGTACTTC
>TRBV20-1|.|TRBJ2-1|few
CSARDLADPHNEQFF
TGCAGTGCTAGAGATCTGGCGGACCCCCACAATGAGCAGTTCTTC
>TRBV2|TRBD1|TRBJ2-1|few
CASSAEGTGGFNEQFF
TGTGCCAGCAGCGCAGAAGGGACAGGGGGCTTCAATGAGCAGTTCTTC
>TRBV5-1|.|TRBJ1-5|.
CASSLVGNTTYF
TGCGCCAGCAGCTTGGTTGGAAACACCACATATTTT